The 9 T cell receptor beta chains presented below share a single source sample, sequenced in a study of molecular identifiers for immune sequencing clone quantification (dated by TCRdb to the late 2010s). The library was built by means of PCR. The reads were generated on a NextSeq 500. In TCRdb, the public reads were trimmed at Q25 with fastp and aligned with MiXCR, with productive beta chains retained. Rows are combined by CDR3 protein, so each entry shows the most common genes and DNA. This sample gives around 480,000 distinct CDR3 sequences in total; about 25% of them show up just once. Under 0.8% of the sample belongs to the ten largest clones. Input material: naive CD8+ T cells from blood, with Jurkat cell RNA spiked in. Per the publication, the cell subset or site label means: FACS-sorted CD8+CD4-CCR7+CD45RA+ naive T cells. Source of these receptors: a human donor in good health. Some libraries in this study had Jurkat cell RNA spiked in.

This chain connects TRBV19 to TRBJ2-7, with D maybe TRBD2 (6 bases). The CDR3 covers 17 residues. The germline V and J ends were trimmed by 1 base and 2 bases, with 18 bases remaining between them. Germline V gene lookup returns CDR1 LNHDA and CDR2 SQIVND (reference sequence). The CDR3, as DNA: TGTGCCAGTAGTATAGGGCCCCTGAGCGGGTCCCCCTACGAGCAGTACTTC. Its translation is CASSIGPLSGSPYEQYF.

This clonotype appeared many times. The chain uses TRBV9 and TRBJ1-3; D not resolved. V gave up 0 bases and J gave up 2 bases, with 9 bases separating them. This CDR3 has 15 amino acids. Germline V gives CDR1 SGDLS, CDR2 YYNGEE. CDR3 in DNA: TGTGCCAGCAGCGTAGCCAATGGACCTGGAAACACCATATATTTT. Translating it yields CASSVANGPGNTIYF.

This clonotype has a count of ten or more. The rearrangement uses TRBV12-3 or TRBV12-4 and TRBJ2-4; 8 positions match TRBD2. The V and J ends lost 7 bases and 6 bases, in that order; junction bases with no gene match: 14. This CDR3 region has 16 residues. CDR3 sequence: CASTPRAAGVANIQYF. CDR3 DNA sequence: TGTGCCAGCACCCCAAGGGCAGCGGGAGTCGCAAACATTCAGTACTTC.

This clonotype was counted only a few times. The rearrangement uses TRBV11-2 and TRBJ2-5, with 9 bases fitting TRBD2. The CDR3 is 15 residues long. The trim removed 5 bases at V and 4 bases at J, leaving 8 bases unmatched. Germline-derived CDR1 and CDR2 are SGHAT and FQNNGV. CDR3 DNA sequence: TGTGCCAGCAGCCGCGCTCTAGCGGGGAGAGAGACCCAGTACTTC. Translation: CASSRALAGRETQYF.

This CDR3 reads CASSFMGDEAFF. The CDR3 DNA reads TGTGCCAGCAGTTTTATGGGGGATGAAGCTTTCTTT. This chain links TRBV27 with TRBJ1-1; TRBD1 might be the D (5 bases). Looked up from germline, CDR1 is MNHEY and CDR2 is SMNVEV (reference sequence). The CDR3 sequence is 12 residues long. V lost 3 bases and J 7 bases, leaving 9 bases between the germline ends.

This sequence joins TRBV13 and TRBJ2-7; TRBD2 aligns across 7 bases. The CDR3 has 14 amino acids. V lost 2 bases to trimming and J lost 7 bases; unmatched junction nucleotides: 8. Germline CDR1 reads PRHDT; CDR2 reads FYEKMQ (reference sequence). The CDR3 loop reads CASSLNQGRDEQYF. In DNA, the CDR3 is TGTGCCAGCAGCTTAAATCAAGGGAGGGATGAGCAGTACTTC.

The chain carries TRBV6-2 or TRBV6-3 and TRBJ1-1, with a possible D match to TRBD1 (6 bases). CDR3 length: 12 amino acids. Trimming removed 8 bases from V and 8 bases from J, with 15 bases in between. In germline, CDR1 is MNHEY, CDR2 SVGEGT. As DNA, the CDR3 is TGTGCCAGCGTTTCCAGGGGAATAGAAGCTTTCTTT. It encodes CASVSRGIEAFF.

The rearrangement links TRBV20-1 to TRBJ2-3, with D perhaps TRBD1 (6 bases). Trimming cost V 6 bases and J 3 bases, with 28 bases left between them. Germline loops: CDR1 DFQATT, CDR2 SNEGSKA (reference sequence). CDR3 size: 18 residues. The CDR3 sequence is CSATRTEQKIDSTDTQYF. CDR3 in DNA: TGCAGTGCAACTAGGACAGAACAAAAAATAGATTCGACAGATACGCAGTATTTT.

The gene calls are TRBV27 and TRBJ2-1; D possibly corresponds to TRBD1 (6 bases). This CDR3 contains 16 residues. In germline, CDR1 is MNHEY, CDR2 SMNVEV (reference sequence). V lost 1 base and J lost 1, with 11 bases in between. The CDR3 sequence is CASSLWVTGSYNEQFF. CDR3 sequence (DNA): TGTGCCAGCAGTTTATGGGTGACAGGATCCTACAATGAGCAGTTCTTC.